Listed below are T cell receptor beta chains from one sample, sequenced in a study of identical twins. TCRdb itself ran the 5' RACE reads through MiXCR, one entry per CDR3 protein. The sample records about 890,000 distinct CDR3 sequences, approximately 13% being singletons. This same sample was also part of a study on yellow fever vaccine responses in identical twins.

Sequenced material: PBMCs. All receptors come from a woman between 18 and 29 years old in good health. CDR3s include the opening cysteine and the closing phenylalanine or tryptophan. Each record gives: clone size, V gene, D gene, J gene, CDR3 protein, CDR3 DNA. A D gene is named only where the DNA matches it firmly. Expanded clones are given a class, and other clones once, few, many or no size at all.

clone size: .; V gene: TRBV4-1; D gene: TRBD1; J gene: TRBJ1-3; CDR3 protein: CASSQDRPQGARHTIYF; CDR3 DNA: TGCGCCAGCAGCCAAGATCGGCCCCAGGGGGCGAGACACACCATATATTTT
clone size: many; V gene: TRBV2; D gene: .; J gene: TRBJ1-2; CDR3 protein: CASSESWIGTGNYGYTF; CDR3 DNA: TGTGCCAGCAGTGAATCGTGGATAGGTACAGGGAACTATGGCTACACCTTC
clone size: many; V gene: TRBV5-1; D gene: TRBD2; J gene: TRBJ2-2; CDR3 protein: CASSLLAGRELFF; CDR3 DNA: TGCGCCAGCAGCTTACTAGCGGGAAGGGAGCTGTTTTTT
clone size: few; V gene: TRBV13; D gene: .; J gene: TRBJ1-1; CDR3 protein: CASSFRGQRNTEAFF; CDR3 DNA: TGTGCCAGCAGCTTCCGGGGTCAGAGGAACACTGAAGCTTTCTTT
clone size: few; V gene: TRBV24-1; D gene: .; J gene: TRBJ1-5; CDR3 protein: CATSDPDQPQHF; CDR3 DNA: TGTGCCACCAGTGATCCCGATCAGCCCCAGCATTTT
clone size: .; V gene: TRBV7-9; D gene: .; J gene: TRBJ2-7; CDR3 protein: CASSLEGGRYEQYF; CDR3 DNA: TGTGCCAGCAGCTTAGAGGGGGGACGCTACGAGCAGTACTTC
clone size: .; V gene: TRBV5-1; D gene: TRBD2; J gene: TRBJ2-3; CDR3 protein: CASSQPGLPDTQYF; CDR3 DNA: TGCGCCAGCAGCCAGCCGGGACTACCAGATACGCAGTATTTT
clone size: many; V gene: TRBV7-9; D gene: .; J gene: TRBJ1-1; CDR3 protein: CASRVLGQGSSEAFF; CDR3 DNA: TGTGCCAGCAGGGTCTTGGGGCAGGGTTCATCTGAAGCTTTCTTT
clone size: few; V gene: TRBV20-1; D gene: .; J gene: TRBJ1-2; CDR3 protein: CSATGAISYTF; CDR3 DNA: TGCAGTGCTACGGGGGCTATTAGCTACACCTTC
clone size: few; V gene: TRBV3-1; D gene: .; J gene: TRBJ2-3; CDR3 protein: CASSPPRGRQYF; CDR3 DNA: TGTGCCAGCAGCCCCCCAAGAGGTCGACAGTATTTT
clone size: few; V gene: TRBV20-1; D gene: TRBD1; J gene: TRBJ2-1; CDR3 protein: CSETGITHEQFF; CDR3 DNA: TGCAGCGAGACAGGGATCACCCATGAGCAGTTCTTC
clone size: .; V gene: TRBV25-1; D gene: TRBD2; J gene: TRBJ2-1; CDR3 protein: CASSEGTRTSGRASYNEQFF; CDR3 DNA: TGTGCCAGCAGTGAAGGTACCAGGACTAGCGGGAGGGCCTCCTACAATGAGCAGTTCTTC
clone size: .; V gene: TRBV2; D gene: .; J gene: TRBJ2-3; CDR3 protein: CASSEGAPSLDTQYF; CDR3 DNA: TGTGCCAGCAGTGAAGGGGCACCCAGTCTAGATACGCAGTATTTT
clone size: many; V gene: TRBV7-2; D gene: .; J gene: TRBJ2-7; CDR3 protein: CASSWGAGTYEQYF; CDR3 DNA: TGTGCCAGCAGCTGGGGGGCAGGGACCTACGAGCAGTACTTC
clone size: .; V gene: TRBV7-8; D gene: .; J gene: TRBJ2-1; CDR3 protein: CASNTRAGSSYNEQFF; CDR3 DNA: TGTGCCAGCAACACCCGGGCAGGGAGCTCCTACAATGAGCAGTTCTTC
clone size: few; V gene: TRBV10-3; D gene: TRBD2; J gene: TRBJ2-7; CDR3 protein: CAISDAGGPNEQYF; CDR3 DNA: TGTGCCATCAGTGACGCGGGAGGGCCCAACGAGCAGTACTTC
clone size: few; V gene: TRBV7-6; D gene: .; J gene: TRBJ2-1; CDR3 protein: CASSLELPLKYNEQFF; CDR3 DNA: TGTGCCAGCAGCTTAGAACTACCCCTCAAGTACAATGAGCAGTTCTTC
clone size: few; V gene: TRBV5-1; D gene: .; J gene: TRBJ1-6; CDR3 protein: CASSLAPGNSPLHF; CDR3 DNA: TGCGCCAGCAGCTTGGCCCCAGGGAATTCACCCCTCCACTTT
clone size: .; V gene: TRBV6-5; D gene: .; J gene: TRBJ2-4; CDR3 protein: CASSYWVGTKNIQYF; CDR3 DNA: TGTGCCAGCAGTTACTGGGTGGGGACCAAAAACATTCAGTACTTC
clone size: few; V gene: TRBV28; D gene: .; J gene: TRBJ1-6; CDR3 protein: CASSIPRLTVHF; CDR3 DNA: TGTGCCAGCAGTATCCCCCGGTTGACAGTCCACTTT
clone size: few; V gene: TRBV15; D gene: .; J gene: TRBJ2-2; CDR3 protein: CATSRDLGSTGELFF; CDR3 DNA: TGTGCCACCAGCAGAGATTTGGGAAGCACCGGGGAGCTGTTTTTT
clone size: .; V gene: TRBV7-7; D gene: .; J gene: TRBJ2-1; CDR3 protein: CASSLSEGVNEQFF; CDR3 DNA: TGTGCCAGCAGCTTATCGGAGGGCGTGAATGAGCAGTTCTTC
clone size: .; V gene: TRBV29-1; D gene: .; J gene: TRBJ2-4; CDR3 protein: CSVDLVRMGPRLWDIQYF; CDR3 DNA: TGCAGCGTTGATCTAGTTCGAATGGGGCCGCGACTCTGGGACATTCAGTACTTC
clone size: few; V gene: TRBV12-3/TRBV12-4; D gene: TRBD1; J gene: TRBJ2-3; CDR3 protein: CASSSGQESTDTQYF; CDR3 DNA: TGTGCCAGCAGTTCCGGACAGGAAAGCACAGATACGCAGTATTTT
clone size: .; V gene: TRBV7-6; D gene: TRBD2; J gene: TRBJ2-1; CDR3 protein: CASSPLAGGQMKPVYNEQFF; CDR3 DNA: TGTGCCAGCAGCCCATTAGCGGGGGGCCAAATGAAACCGGTCTACAATGAGCAGTTCTTC
clone size: .; V gene: TRBV11-2; D gene: TRBD1; J gene: TRBJ2-5; CDR3 protein: CASSPFGTGRYQETQYF; CDR3 DNA: TGTGCCAGCAGCCCCTTCGGGACAGGGCGGTACCAAGAGACCCAGTACTTC
clone size: .; V gene: TRBV9; D gene: .; J gene: TRBJ2-5; CDR3 protein: CASSATGTLSGETQYF; CDR3 DNA: TGTGCCAGCAGCGCCACCGGGACTCTGAGTGGGGAGACCCAGTACTTC
clone size: many; V gene: TRBV12-5; D gene: TRBD1; J gene: TRBJ1-2; CDR3 protein: CASGLATGVQGGYTF; CDR3 DNA: TGTGCTAGTGGTTTGGCGACAGGGGTCCAAGGAGGCTACACCTTC
clone size: .; V gene: TRBV12-3/TRBV12-4; D gene: .; J gene: TRBJ2-3; CDR3 protein: CASSLALSPASTDTQYF; CDR3 DNA: TGTGCCAGCAGTTTAGCGCTCTCGCCAGCTAGCACAGATACGCAGTATTTT
clone size: .; V gene: TRBV6-5; D gene: .; J gene: TRBJ2-4; CDR3 protein: CASSYAGRGANIQYF; CDR3 DNA: TGTGCCAGCAGTTACGCCGGGCGGGGCGCAAACATTCAGTACTTC
clone size: many; V gene: TRBV20-1; D gene: .; J gene: TRBJ2-7; CDR3 protein: CSATRGDSSYEQYF; CDR3 DNA: TGCAGTGCTACGCGAGGGGACTCCTCCTACGAGCAGTACTTC
clone size: many; V gene: TRBV7-8; D gene: TRBD1; J gene: TRBJ2-1; CDR3 protein: CASSLGLNSGQGLYNEQFF; CDR3 DNA: TGTGCCAGCAGCTTAGGCTTGAATTCGGGACAGGGATTATACAATGAGCAGTTCTTC
clone size: many; V gene: TRBV4-1; D gene: .; J gene: TRBJ2-1; CDR3 protein: CASSQAGYLNEQFF; CDR3 DNA: TGCGCCAGCAGCCAAGCGGGCTACCTCAATGAGCAGTTCTTC
clone size: .; V gene: TRBV19; D gene: TRBD1; J gene: TRBJ2-7; CDR3 protein: CASSRGTGGNEQYF; CDR3 DNA: TGTGCCAGTAGTAGGGGAACAGGGGGCAATGAGCAGTACTTC
clone size: .; V gene: TRBV7-9; D gene: .; J gene: TRBJ2-3; CDR3 protein: CASERGVTDTQYF; CDR3 DNA: TGTGCCAGCGAAAGGGGGGTGACAGATACGCAGTATTTT